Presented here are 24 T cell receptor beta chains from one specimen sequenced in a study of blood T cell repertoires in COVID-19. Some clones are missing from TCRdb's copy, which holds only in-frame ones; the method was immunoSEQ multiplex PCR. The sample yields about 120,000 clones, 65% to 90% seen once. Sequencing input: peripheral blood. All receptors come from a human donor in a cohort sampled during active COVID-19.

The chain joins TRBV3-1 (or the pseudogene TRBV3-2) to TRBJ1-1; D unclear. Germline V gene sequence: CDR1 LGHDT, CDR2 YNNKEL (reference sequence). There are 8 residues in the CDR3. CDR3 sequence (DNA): TGTTCGAGCACTGAAGCTTTCTTT. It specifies CSSTEAFF.

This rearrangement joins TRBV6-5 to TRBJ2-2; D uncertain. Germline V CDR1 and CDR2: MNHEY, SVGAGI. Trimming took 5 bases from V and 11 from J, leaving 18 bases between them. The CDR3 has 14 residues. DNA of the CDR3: TGTGCCAGCAGTCTCGGGTCCTCAAGAGTAGAGCTGTTTTTT. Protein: CASSLGSSRVELFF.

CDR3 nucleotides: TGTGCCAGCAGCCCAGCGGGGGGGCCCACCTACGAGCAGTACTTC. This codes for CASSPAGGPTYEQYF. V and J are TRBV3-1 (or the pseudogene TRBV3-2) and TRBJ2-7; 10 bases map to TRBD2. The V and J ends lost 4 bases and 2 bases, in that order; junction bases with no gene match: 5. This CDR3 has 15 amino acids. CDR1 and CDR2 from the germline V gene are LGHDT and YNNKEL (reference sequence).

The chain's CDR3 is CATSDFRGEQYF. The CDR3 DNA sequence: TGTGCCACCAGTGATTTCAGGGGCGAGCAGTACTTC. The V call is TRBV24-1, the J call TRBJ2-7; tentatively, D is TRBD1 (6 bases). CDR1 is KGHDR, CDR2 SFDVKD, per germline. The CDR3 is made up of 12 amino acids. V was pared by 1 base and J by 6 bases, with 6 bases between.

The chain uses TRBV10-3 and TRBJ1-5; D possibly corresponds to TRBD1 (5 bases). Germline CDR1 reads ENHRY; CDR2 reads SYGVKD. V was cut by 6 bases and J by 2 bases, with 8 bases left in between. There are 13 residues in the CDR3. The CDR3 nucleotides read TGTGCCATCAGGGGGACTGGCAATCAGCCCCAGCATTTT. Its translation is CAIRGTGNQPQHF.

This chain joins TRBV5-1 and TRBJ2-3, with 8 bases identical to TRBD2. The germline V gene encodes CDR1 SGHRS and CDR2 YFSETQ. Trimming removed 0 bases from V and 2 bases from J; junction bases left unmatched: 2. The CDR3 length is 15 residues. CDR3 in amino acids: CASSLAGGPTDTQYF. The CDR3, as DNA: TGCGCCAGCAGCTTGGCGGGGGGGCCCACAGATACGCAGTATTTT.

The CDR3 nucleotides are TGCGCCAGCAGCCCCTCCCATGGAGCGGGGGGCTCCTACGAGCAGTACTTC. It codes for CASSPSHGAGGSYEQYF. This sequence joins TRBV5-1 and TRBJ2-7; TRBD2 matches at 9 bases. V lost 4 bases, J lost 0 bases, and 11 bases stayed unmatched. Germline CDR1 reads SGHRS; CDR2 reads YFSETQ. This CDR3 is 17 amino acids long.

CDR3 bases: TGTGCCAGCAGTGACGCTACCAACTTAGGCTACACCTTC. Protein sequence: CASSDATNLGYTF. The rearrangement uses TRBV6-1 and TRBJ1-2; D is unclear. Germline V gives CDR1 MNHNS, CDR2 SASEGT. V lost 3 bases, J lost 8 bases, and 13 bases lay in between. This CDR3 region has 13 residues.

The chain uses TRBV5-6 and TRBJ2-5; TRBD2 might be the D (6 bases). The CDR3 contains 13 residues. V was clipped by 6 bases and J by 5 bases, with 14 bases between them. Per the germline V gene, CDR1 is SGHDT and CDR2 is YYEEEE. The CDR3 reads CASTASGRETQYF. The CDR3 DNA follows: TGTGCCAGCACCGCCTCAGGGAGGGAGACCCAGTACTTC.

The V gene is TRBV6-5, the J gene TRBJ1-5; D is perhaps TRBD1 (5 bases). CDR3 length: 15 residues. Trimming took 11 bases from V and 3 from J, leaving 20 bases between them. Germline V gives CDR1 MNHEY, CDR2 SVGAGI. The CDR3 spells CAATLGGALNQPQHF. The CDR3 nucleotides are TGTGCCGCTACTTTAGGAGGGGCCCTCAATCAGCCCCAGCATTTT.

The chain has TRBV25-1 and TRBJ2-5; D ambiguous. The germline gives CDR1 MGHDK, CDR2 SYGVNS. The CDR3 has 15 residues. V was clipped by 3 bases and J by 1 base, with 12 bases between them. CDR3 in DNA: TGTGCCAGCAGTGACGAAGGCCAGGCCCAAGAGACCCAGTACTTC. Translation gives CASSDEGQAQETQYF.

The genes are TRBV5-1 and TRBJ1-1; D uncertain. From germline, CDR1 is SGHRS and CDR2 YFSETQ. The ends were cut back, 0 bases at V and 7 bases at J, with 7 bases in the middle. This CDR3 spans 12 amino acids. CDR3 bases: TGCGCCAGCAGCTTGGGGGCCCATGAAGCTTTCTTT. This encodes CASSLGAHEAFF.

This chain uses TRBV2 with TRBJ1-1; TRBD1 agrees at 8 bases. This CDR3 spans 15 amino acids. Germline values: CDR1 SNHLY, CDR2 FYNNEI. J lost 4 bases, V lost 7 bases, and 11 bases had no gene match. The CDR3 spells CASTPRTGRSTEAFF. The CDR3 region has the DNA TGTGCCAGCACCCCGCGGACAGGGAGATCCACTGAAGCTTTCTTT.

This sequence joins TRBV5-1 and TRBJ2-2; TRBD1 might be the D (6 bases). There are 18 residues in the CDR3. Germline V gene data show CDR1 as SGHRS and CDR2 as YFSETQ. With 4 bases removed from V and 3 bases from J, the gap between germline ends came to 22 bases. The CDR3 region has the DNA TGCGCCAGCAGCCCCCCGCTCTCAGGGGCAGGGTACACCGGGGAGCTGTTTTTT. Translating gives CASSPPLSGAGYTGELFF.

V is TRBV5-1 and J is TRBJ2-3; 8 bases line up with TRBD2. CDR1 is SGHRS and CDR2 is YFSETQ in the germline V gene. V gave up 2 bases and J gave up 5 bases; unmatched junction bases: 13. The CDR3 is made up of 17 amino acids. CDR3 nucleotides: TGCGCCAGCAGCTTAGAACTTAGCGGGGCCCATTTAGATACGCAGTATTTT. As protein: CASSLELSGAHLDTQYF. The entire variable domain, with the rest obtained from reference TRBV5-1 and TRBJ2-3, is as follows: KAGVTQTPRYLIKTRGQQVTLSCSPISGHRSVSWYQQTPGQGLQFLFEYFSETQRNKGNFPGRFSGRQFSNSRSEMNVSTLELGDSALYLCASSLELSGAHLDTQYFGPGTRLTVL.

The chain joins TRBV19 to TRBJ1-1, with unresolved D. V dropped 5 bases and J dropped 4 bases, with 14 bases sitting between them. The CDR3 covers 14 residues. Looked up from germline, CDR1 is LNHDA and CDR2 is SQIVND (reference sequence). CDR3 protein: CASSYSRGGTEAFF. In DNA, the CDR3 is TGTGCCAGTAGTTATTCCCGGGGTGGCACTGAAGCTTTCTTT.

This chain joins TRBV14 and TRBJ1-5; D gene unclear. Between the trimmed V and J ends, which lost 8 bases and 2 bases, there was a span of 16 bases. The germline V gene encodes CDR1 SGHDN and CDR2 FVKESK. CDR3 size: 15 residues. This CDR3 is CASLAERDGNQPQHF. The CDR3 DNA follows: TGTGCCAGCCTCGCCGAGAGGGATGGCAATCAGCCCCAGCATTTT.

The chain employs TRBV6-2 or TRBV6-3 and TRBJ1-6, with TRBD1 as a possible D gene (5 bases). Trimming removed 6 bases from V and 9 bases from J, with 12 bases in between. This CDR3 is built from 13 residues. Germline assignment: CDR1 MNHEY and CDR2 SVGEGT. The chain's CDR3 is CASSLGAFSPLHF. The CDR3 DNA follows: TGTGCCAGCAGCCTTGGGGCGTTTTCACCCCTCCACTTT.

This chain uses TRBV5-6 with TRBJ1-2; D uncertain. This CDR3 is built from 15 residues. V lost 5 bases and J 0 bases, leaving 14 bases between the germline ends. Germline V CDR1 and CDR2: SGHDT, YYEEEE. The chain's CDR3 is CASSRRHLTNYGYTF. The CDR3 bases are TGTGCCAGCAGTAGAAGACACCTTACTAACTATGGCTACACCTTC.

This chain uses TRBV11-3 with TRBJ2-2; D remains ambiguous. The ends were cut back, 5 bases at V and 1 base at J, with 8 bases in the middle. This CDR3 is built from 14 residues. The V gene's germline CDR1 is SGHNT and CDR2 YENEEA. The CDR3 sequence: CASSVRENTGELFF. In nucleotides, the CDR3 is TGTGCCAGCAGCGTAAGAGAGAACACCGGGGAGCTGTTTTTT.

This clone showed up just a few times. Here the CDR3 DNA reads TGTGCCAGCAGCTCGCAGGGGGTCTATGGCTACACCTTC. Protein: CASSSQGVYGYTF. The chain combines TRBV7-2 with TRBJ1-2; TRBD1 aligns across 7 bases. This CDR3 comprises 13 residues. Germline-derived CDR1 and CDR2 are SGHTA and FQGNSA. V lost 4 bases, J lost 4 bases, and 3 bases stayed unmatched. Together with reference TRBV7-2 and TRBJ1-2, the CDR3 gives the full variable domain: GAGVSQSPSNKVTEKGKDVELRCDPISGHTALYWYRQSLGQGLEFLIYFQGNSAPDKSGLPSDRFSAERTGGSVSTLTIQRTQQEDSAVYLCASSSQGVYGYTFGSGTRLTVV.

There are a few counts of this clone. DNA of the CDR3: TGTGCCAGCAGTTATTTAGGCGGTGAGCAGTTCTTC. The encoded protein is CASSYLGGEQFF. The chain links TRBV6-6 to TRBJ2-1; no clear D. Germline assignment: CDR1 MNHNY and CDR2 SVGAGI (reference sequence). V was pared by 3 bases and J by 9 bases, with 9 bases between. The CDR3 runs 12 residues.

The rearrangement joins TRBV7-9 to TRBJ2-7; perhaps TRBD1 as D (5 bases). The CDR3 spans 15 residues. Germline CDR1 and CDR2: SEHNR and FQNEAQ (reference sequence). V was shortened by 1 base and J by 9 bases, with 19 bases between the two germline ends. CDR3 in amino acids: CASSLGGDRATGQYF. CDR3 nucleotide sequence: TGTGCCAGCAGCTTAGGGGGTGACAGAGCTACTGGGCAGTACTTC.

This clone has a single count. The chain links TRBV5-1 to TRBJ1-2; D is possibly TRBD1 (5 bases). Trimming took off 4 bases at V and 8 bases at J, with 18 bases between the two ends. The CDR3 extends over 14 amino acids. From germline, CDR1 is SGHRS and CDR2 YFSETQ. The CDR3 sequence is CASSMPGFPEGYTF. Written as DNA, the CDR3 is TGCGCCAGCAGCATGCCAGGGTTCCCTGAGGGCTACACCTTC. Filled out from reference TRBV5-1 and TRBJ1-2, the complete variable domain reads KAGVTQTPRYLIKTRGQQVTLSCSPISGHRSVSWYQQTPGQGLQFLFEYFSETQRNKGNFPGRFSGRQFSNSRSEMNVSTLELGDSALYLCASSMPGFPEGYTFGSGTRLTVV.